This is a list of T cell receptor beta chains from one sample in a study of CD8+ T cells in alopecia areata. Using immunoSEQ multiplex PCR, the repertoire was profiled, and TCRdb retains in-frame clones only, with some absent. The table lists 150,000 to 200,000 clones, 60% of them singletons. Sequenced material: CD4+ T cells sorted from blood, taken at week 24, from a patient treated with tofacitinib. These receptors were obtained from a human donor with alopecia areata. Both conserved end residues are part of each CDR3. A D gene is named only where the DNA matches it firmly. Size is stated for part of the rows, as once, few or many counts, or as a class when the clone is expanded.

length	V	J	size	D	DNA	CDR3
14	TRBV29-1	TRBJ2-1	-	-	TGCAGCGTCACCTCAGGGCGCCTATACAATGAGCAGTTCTTC	CSVTSGRLYNEQFF
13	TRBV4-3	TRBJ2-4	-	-	TGCGCCAGCAGCCAAGGCTCGGAAAACATTCAGTACTTC	CASSQGSENIQYF
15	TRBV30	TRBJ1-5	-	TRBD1	TGTGCCTGGAGTGTAGACAGGGGACCGGGTCAGCCCCAGCATTTT	CAWSVDRGPGQPQHF
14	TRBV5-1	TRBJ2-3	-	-	TGCGCCAGCAGCTTGGGGTACAGCACAGATACGCAGTATTTT	CASSLGYSTDTQYF
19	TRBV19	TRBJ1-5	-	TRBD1	TGTGCCAGTAGTAAAACGGGACAGCCCTTGACTTATAGCAATCAGCCCCAGCATTTT	CASSKTGQPLTYSNQPQHF
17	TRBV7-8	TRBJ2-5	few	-	TGTGCCAGCAGCTACGGGGGGCAAGTCCCACCAGGAGAGACCCAGTACTTC	CASSYGGQVPPGETQYF
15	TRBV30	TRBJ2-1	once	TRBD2	TGTGCCTGGAATACGTTAGCGGGGGGCCCGAGGGAGCAGTTCTTC	CAWNTLAGGPREQFF
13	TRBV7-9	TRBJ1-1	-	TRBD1	TGTGCCAGCAGCTTAGAGGTGGACAGGGAAGCTTTCTTT	CASSLEVDREAFF
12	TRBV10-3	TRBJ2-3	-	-	TGTGCCATCAGTGATAGGGAGAGGACGCAGTATTTT	CAISDRERTQYF
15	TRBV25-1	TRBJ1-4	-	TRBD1	TGTGCCAGCAGTGACGGACAGGGGCGGGATGAAAAACTGTTTTTT	CASSDGQGRDEKLFF
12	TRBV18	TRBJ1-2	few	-	TGTGCCAGCTCACCACGGGACATCACCTACACCTTC	CASSPRDITYTF
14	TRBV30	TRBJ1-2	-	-	TGTGCCTGGAGTGTAAGAGGCGGAGGGCTTGGCTACACCTTC	CAWSVRGGGLGYTF
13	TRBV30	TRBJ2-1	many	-	TGTGCCTGGACACAAAATACCTACAATGAGCAGTTCTTC	CAWTQNTYNEQFF
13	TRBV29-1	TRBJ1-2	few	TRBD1	TGCAGCGTTGAAGATCTGTCAGGGGGCAGGTACACCTTC	CSVEDLSGGRYTF
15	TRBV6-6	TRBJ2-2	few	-	TGTGCCAGCAGTTACTCGCCTGAGGTGGCCGGGGAGCTGTTTTTT	CASSYSPEVAGELFF
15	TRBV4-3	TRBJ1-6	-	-	TGCGCCAGCAGCCCAAGTCCAATCTATAATTCACCCCTCCACTTT	CASSPSPIYNSPLHF
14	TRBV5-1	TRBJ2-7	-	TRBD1	TGCGCCAGCAGGCCGACAGGGGGTTCCTACGAGCAGTACTTC	CASRPTGGSYEQYF
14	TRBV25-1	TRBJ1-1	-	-	TGTGCCAGCTCCGAAATGGATTTCAACACTGAAGCTTTCTTT	CASSEMDFNTEAFF
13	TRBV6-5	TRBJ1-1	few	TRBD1	TGTGCCAGCAAGGGGGCAGGGGGGACTGAAGCTTTCTTT	CASKGAGGTEAFF
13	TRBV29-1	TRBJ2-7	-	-	TGCAGCGTTAGTTCCGGTAGCTCCTACGAGCAGTACTTC	CSVSSGSSYEQYF
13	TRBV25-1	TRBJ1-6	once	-	TGTGCCAGCAGTGAACAGGGCCGGTCACCCCTCCACTTT	CASSEQGRSPLHF
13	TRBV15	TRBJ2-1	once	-	TGTGCCACCAGCAGGGACCCAAACAATGAGCAGTTCTTC	CATSRDPNNEQFF
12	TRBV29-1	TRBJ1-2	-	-	TGCAGCGTTGAAGAGAGCCTTGGGGGCTACACCTTC	CSVEESLGGYTF
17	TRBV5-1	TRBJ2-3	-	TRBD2	TGCGCCAGCAGCCCGGGGACTAGCGGGCAGTTCACAGATACGCAGTATTTT	CASSPGTSGQFTDTQYF
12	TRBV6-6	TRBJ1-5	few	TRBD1	TGTGCCAGCAGCGACAGGGCTCAGCCCCAGCATTTT	CASSDRAQPQHF
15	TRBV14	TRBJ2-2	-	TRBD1	TGTGCCAGCAGCAATGGACAGGGGTTTCCCGGGGAGCTGTTTTTT	CASSNGQGFPGELFF
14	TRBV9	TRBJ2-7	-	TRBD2	TGTGCCAGCAGCGTAGTGCCGGGGGGGCACGAGCAGTACTTC	CASSVVPGGHEQYF
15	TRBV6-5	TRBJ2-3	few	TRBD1	TGTGCCAGCAGTCCTAAAACAGGGGGCACAGATACGCAGTATTTT	CASSPKTGGTDTQYF
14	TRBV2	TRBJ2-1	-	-	TGTGCCAGCAGGAGGGGTTCAGGGGTAAATGAGCAGTTCTTC	CASRRGSGVNEQFF
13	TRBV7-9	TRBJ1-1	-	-	TGTGCCAGCAGCTTAGGACAGTCCCCCGGGGCTTTCTTT	CASSLGQSPGAFF
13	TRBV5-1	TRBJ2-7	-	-	TGCGCCAGCAGCTACCGGGACCATGGAGAGCAGTACTTC	CASSYRDHGEQYF
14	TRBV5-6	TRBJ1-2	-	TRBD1	TGTGCCAGCAGCTTAGACAGGGGAAACTATGGCTACACCTTC	CASSLDRGNYGYTF
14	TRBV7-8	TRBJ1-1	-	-	TGTGCCAGCACCCAAGGGGGGCGCAGCACTGAAGCTTTCTTT	CASTQGGRSTEAFF
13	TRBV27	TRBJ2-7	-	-	TGTGCCAGCAGTCCAGGGGTGCCCTACGAGCAGTACTTC	CASSPGVPYEQYF
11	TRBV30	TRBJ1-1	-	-	TGTGCCTGGACTTTGAACACTGAAGCTTTCTTT	CAWTLNTEAFF
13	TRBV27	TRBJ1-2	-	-	TGTGCCAGCAGTTCCGGGACCAACTATGGCTACACCTTC	CASSSGTNYGYTF
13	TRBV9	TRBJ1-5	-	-	TGTGCCAGCAGCGTAGACGGCAATCAGCCCCAGCATTTT	CASSVDGNQPQHF
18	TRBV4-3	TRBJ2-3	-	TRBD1	TGCGCCAGCAGCCAAGCTGGAGGACAGGGGGCCCTCACAGATACGCAGTATTTT	CASSQAGGQGALTDTQYF
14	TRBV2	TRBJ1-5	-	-	TGTGCCAGCAGTGAGGAGGCGGGGGGTCAGCCCCAGCATTTT	CASSEEAGGQPQHF
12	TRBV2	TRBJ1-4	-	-	TGTGCCAGCAAGGGGACCTCGGACAAACTGTTTTTT	CASKGTSDKLFF
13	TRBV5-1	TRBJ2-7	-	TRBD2	TGCGCCAGCAGCTCCACCGGGGGGTACGAGCAGTACTTC	CASSSTGGYEQYF
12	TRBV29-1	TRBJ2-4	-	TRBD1	TGCAGCGGGAAGGACAGGGAAAACATTCAGTACTTC	CSGKDRENIQYF
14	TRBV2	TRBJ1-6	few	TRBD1	TGTGCCAGCAGTGAACAGGGGGCAAGGTCACCCCTCCACTTT	CASSEQGARSPLHF
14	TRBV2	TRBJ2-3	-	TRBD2	TGTGCCAGCGGTTCTAGCGGGAGCACAGATACGCAGTATTTT	CASGSSGSTDTQYF
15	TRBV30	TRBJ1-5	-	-	TGTGCCTGGAGTCCCTATGGAAATGTCAATCAGCCCCAGCATTTT	CAWSPYGNVNQPQHF
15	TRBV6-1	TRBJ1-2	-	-	TGTGCCAGCAGTGAAGACTCGATGAGGACCTATGGCTACACCTTC	CASSEDSMRTYGYTF